Listed here are 6 T cell receptor beta chains from one sample, sequenced in a study of read filtering for tumor transcriptome and immune sequencing. Molecular barcoded adaptors covering alpha/delta and beta/gamma chains were used on approximately 440 ng RNA. TCRdb itself ran the reads through MiXCR, one entry per CDR3 protein. The table shows 50,000 to 65,000 distinct CDR3 sequences, with around 18% occurring only once. Sequences were obtained from a population of CD138-negative cells sorted from bone marrow. Every receptor here comes from a donor aged 40 or over with multiple myeloma.

This clonotype was found many times. The V and J genes are TRBV28 and TRBJ2-3, with 8 bases fitting TRBD2. Germline trimming cut 3 bases from V and 5 bases from J; bases unmatched to any gene: 4. Germline V gene lookup returns CDR1 MDHEN and CDR2 SYDVKM. This CDR3 has 14 residues. This CDR3 reads CASSFSLAGDTQYF. The CDR3 nucleotides read TGTGCCAGCAGTTTTTCGCTAGCGGGAGATACGCAGTATTTT.

This clonotype was detected many times. The chain has TRBV19 and TRBJ2-3, with D unclear. V shed 7 bases and J shed 0 bases, with 8 bases lying between them. The germline CDR1 and CDR2 sequences are LNHDA and SQIVND (reference sequence). This CDR3 spans 13 amino acids. For the CDR3, the DNA is TGTGCCAGTACGCCGGGTAGCACAGATACGCAGTATTTT. The encoded protein is CASTPGSTDTQYF.

This clonotype was picked up many times. The V call is TRBV6-5, the J call TRBJ1-1; no definite D call. Germline V gives CDR1 MNHEY, CDR2 SVGAGI. This CDR3 contains 15 residues. Deletions cut 4 bases from V and 9 bases from J, with 21 bases between. The CDR3: CASSLETGPQIKAFF. The CDR3 nucleotides are TGTGCCAGCAGTTTAGAGACTGGGCCACAAATCAAAGCTTTCTTT.

The rearrangement links TRBV7-2 to TRBJ1-4; D may be TRBD1 (5 bases). This CDR3 is 16 amino acids long. Trimming pared 5 bases from V and 11 bases from J, leaving 24 bases between. In germline, CDR1 is SGHTA, CDR2 FQGNSA. The CDR3, as DNA: TGTGCCAGCAGCCAAATTCCGGGACCTTGGTCCGACAAACTGTTTTTT. This translates into CASSQIPGPWSDKLFF. The full variable domain, in which reference TRBV7-2 and TRBJ1-4 provide the parts outside the CDR3, is GAGVSQSPSNKVTEKGKDVELRCDPISGHTALYWYRQSLGQGLEFLIYFQGNSAPDKSGLPSDRFSAERTGGSVSTLTIQRTQQEDSAVYLCASSQIPGPWSDKLFFGSGTQLSVL.

This clonotype was detected ten times or more. The chain carries TRBV15 and TRBJ2-1; D may correspond to TRBD1 or TRBD2 (6 bases each). Germline lookup yields CDR1 LNHNV and CDR2 YYDKDF (reference sequence). Trimming cost V 0 bases and J 6 bases, with 12 bases left between them. The CDR3 covers 15 residues. CDR3 sequence reads: CATSRDRGAVNEQFF. The DNA of the CDR3 is TGTGCCACCAGCAGAGATAGGGGGGCGGTCAATGAGCAGTTCTTC.

The rearrangement uses TRBV18 and TRBJ2-2; D is possibly TRBD1 or TRBD2 (5 bases each). Germline V lookup: CDR1 KGHSH, CDR2 LQKENI. V was pared by 1 base and J by 7 bases, with 7 bases between. CDR3 length: 13 amino acids. CDR3 in amino acids: CASSPRGNGELFF. The CDR3 bases are TGTGCCAGCTCACCACGGGGGAACGGGGAGCTGTTTTTT.